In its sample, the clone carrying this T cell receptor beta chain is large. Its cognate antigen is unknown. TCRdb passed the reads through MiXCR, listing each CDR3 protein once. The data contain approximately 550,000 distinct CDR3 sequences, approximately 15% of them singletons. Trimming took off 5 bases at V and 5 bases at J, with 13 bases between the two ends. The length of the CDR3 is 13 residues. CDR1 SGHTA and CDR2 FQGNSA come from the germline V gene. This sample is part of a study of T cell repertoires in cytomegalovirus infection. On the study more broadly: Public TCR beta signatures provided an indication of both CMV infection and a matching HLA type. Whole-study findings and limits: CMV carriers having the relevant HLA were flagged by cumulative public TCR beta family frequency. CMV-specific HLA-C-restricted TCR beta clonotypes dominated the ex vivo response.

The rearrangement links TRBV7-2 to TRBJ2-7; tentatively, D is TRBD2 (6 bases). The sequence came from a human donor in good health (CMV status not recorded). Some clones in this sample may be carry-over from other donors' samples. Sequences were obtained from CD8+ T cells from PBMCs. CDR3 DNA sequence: TGTGCCAGCAGCGCGGAGGGCGGCCACGAGCAGTACTTC. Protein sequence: CASSAEGGHEQYF.